This T cell receptor beta chain was found in a study of esophageal squamous cell carcinoma under preoperative chemotherapy. Study results and limitations: After paclitaxel-nedaplatin, abundant clones were more likely to contract than amplify. Peripheral T cells migrating into the tumor appeared to partly supply post-treatment tumor-infiltrating lymphocytes. After chemotherapy, TCR diversity rose significantly in peripheral T cells but not in tumor-infiltrating lymphocytes.

A word on this clonotype: What it binds is unknown.

Time point defined: after preoperative PTX-NDP chemotherapy. TCRdb redid the calling of the PCR reads with MiXCR, one entry per CDR3 protein. The repertoire consists of around 30,000 distinct CDR3 sequences, with around 50% occurring once and the leading ten covering roughly 20%. The CDR3 sequence is 14 residues long. Trimming removed 0 bases at V and 11 bases at J, with 16 bases between. This receptor was taken from a human donor with esophageal squamous cell carcinoma. The donor label of this sample is uncertain. Sampling was conducted from a patient given preoperative chemotherapy. The chain carries TRBV12-3 or TRBV12-4 and TRBJ2-5; D uncertain. CDR3 protein: CASSLAGSATEQYF. The CDR3 coding sequence is TGTGCCAGCAGTTTAGCGGGCTCTGCTACTGAGCAGTACTTC.